Listed below are T cell receptor beta chains from one sample, sequenced in a study of shared clonotypes between healthy human individuals. Here immunoSEQ multiplex PCR was the method, and the copy in TCRdb shows in-frame clones only, minus some. The sample lists fewer than 2.5 million clones; 80% to 95% were seen once. The sequencing sample was made of naive CD4+ T cells from PBMCs. The receptors come from a man between 18 and 29 years old in good health. Some clones in this sample may be carry-over from other donors' samples. The CDR3 runs from the conserved cysteine through the conserved F or W. Fields, in order: V gene, clone size, J gene, D gene, CDR3 DNA, CDR3 protein. A D gene is named only where the DNA matches it firmly. Where a row states a size, it is once, few, many or the class of an expanded clone; other rows omit it.

TRBV5-4	NA	TRBJ2-7	TRBD1	TGTGCCAGCAGCACCCAAACCACAGGGGGAGACGAGCAGTACTTC	CASSTQTTGGDEQYF
TRBV11-2	once	TRBJ1-3	NA	TGTGCCAGCAGCTTAGGATGGGGGGCTGGAAACACCATATATTTT	CASSLGWGAGNTIYF
TRBV19	once	TRBJ2-1	NA	TGTGCCAGTAGTAACAACCGGGACACCGTAACTCAGAGCTCCTACAATGAGCAGTTCTTC	CASSNNRDTVTQSSYNEQFF
TRBV18	NA	TRBJ1-1	NA	TGTGCCAGCTCCTATACCAGGGGGAACACTGAAGCTTTCTTT	CASSYTRGNTEAFF
TRBV15	NA	TRBJ1-1	NA	TGTGCCACCAGACGAGGCGGGGGGATTACTGAAGCTTTCTTT	CATRRGGGITEAFF
TRBV6-1	NA	TRBJ2-7	NA	TGTGCCAGCAGTGGCCGGCTATACGAGCAGTACTTC	CASSGRLYEQYF
TRBV9	NA	TRBJ1-4	NA	TGTGCCAGCAGCTCGGGACCGAGGGATGAAAAACTGTTTTTT	CASSSGPRDEKLFF
TRBV27	NA	TRBJ1-4	NA	TGTGCCAGCACTCGAAAGGGAGCACAAACTAATGAAAAACTGTTTTTT	CASTRKGAQTNEKLFF
TRBV28	few	TRBJ2-7	TRBD1	TGTGCCAGCAGTTTACCTGGACAGGGGGCCTCCGAGCAGTACTTC	CASSLPGQGASEQYF
TRBV19	NA	TRBJ1-5	TRBD1	TGTGCCAGTAGTACATTCCGGACAGGGACGGATCAGCCCCAGCATTTT	CASSTFRTGTDQPQHF
TRBV7-8	NA	TRBJ2-7	NA	TGTGCCAGCAGCCGGGACCGAGAGGGCGAGCAGTACTTC	CASSRDREGEQYF
TRBV28	NA	TRBJ2-1	TRBD1	TGTGCCAGTGGTAATGGCGGACAGGGATACTACAATGAGCAGTTCTTC	CASGNGGQGYYNEQFF
TRBV28	NA	TRBJ2-7	TRBD1	TGTGCCAGCAGTTCCCCGGGACAGCCTTACGAGCAGTACTTC	CASSSPGQPYEQYF
TRBV27	NA	TRBJ1-2	TRBD1	TGTGCCAGCAGTCTCCGGACAGGGAGCTATGGCTACACCTTC	CASSLRTGSYGYTF
TRBV9	once	TRBJ2-2	NA	TGTGCCAGCAGCGTAGCAGCCCCCGGGGAGCTGTTTTTT	CASSVAAPGELFF